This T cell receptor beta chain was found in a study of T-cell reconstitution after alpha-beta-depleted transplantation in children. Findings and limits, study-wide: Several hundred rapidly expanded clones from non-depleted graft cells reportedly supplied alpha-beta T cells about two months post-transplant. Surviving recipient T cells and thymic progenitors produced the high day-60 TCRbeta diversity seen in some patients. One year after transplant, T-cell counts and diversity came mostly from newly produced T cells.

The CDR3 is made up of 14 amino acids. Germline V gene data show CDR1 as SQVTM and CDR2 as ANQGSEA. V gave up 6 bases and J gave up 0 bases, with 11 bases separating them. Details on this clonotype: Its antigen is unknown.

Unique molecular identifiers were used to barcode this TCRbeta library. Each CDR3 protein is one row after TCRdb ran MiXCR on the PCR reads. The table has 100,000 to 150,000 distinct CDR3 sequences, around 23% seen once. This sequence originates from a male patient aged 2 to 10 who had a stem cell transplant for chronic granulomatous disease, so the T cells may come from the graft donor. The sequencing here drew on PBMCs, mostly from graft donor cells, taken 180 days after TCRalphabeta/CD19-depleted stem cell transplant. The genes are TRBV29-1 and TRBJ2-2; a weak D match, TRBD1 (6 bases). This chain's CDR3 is CSVAGTTNTGELFF. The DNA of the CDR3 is TGCAGCGTCGCCGGGACAACGAACACCGGGGAGCTGTTTTTT.